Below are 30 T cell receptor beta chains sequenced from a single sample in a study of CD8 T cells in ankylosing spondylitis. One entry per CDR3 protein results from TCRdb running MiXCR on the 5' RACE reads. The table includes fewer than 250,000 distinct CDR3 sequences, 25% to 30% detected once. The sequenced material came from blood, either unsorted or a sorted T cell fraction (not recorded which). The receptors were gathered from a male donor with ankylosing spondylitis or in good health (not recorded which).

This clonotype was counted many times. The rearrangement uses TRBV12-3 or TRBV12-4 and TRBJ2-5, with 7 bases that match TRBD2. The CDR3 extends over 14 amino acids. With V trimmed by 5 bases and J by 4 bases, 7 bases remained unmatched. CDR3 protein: CASSPRTRGETQYF. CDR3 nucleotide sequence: TGTGCCAGCAGTCCTCGGACTAGAGGAGAGACCCAGTACTTC.

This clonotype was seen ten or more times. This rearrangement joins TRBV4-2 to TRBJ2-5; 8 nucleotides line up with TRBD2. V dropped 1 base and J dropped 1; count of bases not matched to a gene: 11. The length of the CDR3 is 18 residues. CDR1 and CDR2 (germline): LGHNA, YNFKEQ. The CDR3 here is CASSQAGLSGTLQETQYF. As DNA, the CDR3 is TGTGCCAGCAGCCAAGCGGGTCTTAGCGGGACCCTCCAAGAGACCCAGTACTTC.

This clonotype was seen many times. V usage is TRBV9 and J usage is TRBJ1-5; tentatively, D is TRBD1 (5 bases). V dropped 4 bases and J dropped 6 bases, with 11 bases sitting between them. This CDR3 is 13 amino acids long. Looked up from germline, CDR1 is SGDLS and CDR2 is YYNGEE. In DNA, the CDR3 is TGTGCCAGCAGCCCGCGGGGGGGTCAGCCCCAGCATTTT. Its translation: CASSPRGGQPQHF.

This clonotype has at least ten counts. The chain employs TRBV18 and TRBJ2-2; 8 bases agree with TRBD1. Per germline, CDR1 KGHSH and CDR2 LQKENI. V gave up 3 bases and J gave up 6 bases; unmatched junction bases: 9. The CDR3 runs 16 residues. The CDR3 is CASSPSRTGMSGELFF. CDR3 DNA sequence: TGTGCCAGCTCACCCTCGCGGACAGGGATGTCCGGGGAGCTGTTTTTT.

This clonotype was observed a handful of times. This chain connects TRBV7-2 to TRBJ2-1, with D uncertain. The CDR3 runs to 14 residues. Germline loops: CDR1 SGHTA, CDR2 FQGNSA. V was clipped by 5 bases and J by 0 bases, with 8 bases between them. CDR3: CASSTDHSYNEQFF. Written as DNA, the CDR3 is TGTGCCAGCAGCACTGACCACTCCTACAATGAGCAGTTCTTC.

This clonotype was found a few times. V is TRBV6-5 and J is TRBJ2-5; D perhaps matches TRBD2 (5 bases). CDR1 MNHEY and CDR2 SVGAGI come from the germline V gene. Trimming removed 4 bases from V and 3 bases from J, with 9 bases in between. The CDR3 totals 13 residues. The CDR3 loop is CASSWGVKETQYF. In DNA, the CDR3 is TGTGCCAGCAGTTGGGGAGTCAAAGAGACCCAGTACTTC.

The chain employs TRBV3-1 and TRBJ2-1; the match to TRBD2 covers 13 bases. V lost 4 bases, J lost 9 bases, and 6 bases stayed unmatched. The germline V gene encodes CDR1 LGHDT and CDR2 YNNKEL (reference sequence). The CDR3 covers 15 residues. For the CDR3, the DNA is TGTGCCAGCAGCCGGGTACTAGCGGGAGGGGGTGAGCAGTTCTTC. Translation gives CASSRVLAGGGEQFF.

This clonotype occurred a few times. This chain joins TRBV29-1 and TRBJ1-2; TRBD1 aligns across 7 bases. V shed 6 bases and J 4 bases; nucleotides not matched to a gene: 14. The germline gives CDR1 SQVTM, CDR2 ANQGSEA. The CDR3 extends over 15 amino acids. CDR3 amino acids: CSVHVEGAPGYGYTF. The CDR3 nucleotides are TGCAGCGTACACGTCGAGGGGGCGCCGGGCTATGGCTACACCTTC. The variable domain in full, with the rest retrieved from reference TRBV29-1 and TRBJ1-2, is SAVISQKPSRDICQRGTSLTIQCQVDSQVTMMFWYRQQPGQSLTLIATANQGSEATYESGFVIDKFPISRPNLTFSTLTVSNMSPEDSSIYLCSVHVEGAPGYGYTFGSGTRLTVV.

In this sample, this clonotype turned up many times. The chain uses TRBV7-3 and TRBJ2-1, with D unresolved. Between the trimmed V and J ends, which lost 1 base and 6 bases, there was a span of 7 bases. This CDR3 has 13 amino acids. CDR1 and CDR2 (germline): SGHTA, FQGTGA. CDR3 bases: TGTGCCAGCAGCTTAATCCAGGCCAATGAGCAGTTCTTC. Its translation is CASSLIQANEQFF.

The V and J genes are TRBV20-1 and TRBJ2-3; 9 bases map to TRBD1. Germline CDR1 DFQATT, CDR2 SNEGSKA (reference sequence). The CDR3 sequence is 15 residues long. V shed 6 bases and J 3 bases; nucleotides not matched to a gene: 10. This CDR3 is CSATAGQGMTDTQYF. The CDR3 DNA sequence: TGCAGTGCCACGGCCGGACAGGGGATGACAGATACGCAGTATTTT.

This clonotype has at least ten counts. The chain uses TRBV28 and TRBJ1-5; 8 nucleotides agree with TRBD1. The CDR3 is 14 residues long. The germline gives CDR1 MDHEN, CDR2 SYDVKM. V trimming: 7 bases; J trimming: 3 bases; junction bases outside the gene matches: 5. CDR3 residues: CASNTGGYNQPQHF. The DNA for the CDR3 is TGTGCCAGCAACACAGGGGGGTACAATCAGCCCCAGCATTTT.

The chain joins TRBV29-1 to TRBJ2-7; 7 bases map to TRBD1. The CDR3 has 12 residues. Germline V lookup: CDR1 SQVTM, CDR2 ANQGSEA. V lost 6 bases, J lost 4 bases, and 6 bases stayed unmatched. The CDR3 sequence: CSVVTGKYEQYF. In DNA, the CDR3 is TGCAGCGTGGTGACAGGGAAATACGAGCAGTACTTC.

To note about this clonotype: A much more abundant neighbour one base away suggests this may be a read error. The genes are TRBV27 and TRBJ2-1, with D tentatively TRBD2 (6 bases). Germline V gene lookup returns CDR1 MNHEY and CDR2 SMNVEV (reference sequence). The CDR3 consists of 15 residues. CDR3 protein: CAGSLGSGIYNEQFF. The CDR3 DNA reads TGTGCCGGCAGTTTAGGTAGCGGAATCTACAATGAGCAGTTCTTC.

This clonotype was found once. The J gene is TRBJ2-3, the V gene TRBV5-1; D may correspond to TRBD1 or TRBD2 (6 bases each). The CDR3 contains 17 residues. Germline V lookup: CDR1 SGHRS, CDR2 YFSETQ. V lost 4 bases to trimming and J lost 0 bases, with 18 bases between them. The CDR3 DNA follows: TGCGCCAGCAGCGGCGGGACACGGAGTCAGAGCACAGATACGCAGTATTTT. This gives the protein CASSGGTRSQSTDTQYF.

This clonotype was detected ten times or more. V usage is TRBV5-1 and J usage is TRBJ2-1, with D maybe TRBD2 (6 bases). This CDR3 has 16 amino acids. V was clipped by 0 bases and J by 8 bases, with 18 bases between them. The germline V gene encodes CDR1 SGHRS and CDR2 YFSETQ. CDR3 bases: TGCGCCAGCAGCTTGGGCCGGGACTCCCGTAACTATGAGCAGTTCTTC. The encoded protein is CASSLGRDSRNYEQFF.

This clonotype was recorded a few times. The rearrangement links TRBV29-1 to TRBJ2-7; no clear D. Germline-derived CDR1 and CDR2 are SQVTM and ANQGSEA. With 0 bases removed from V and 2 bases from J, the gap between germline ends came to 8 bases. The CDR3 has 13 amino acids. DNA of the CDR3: TGCAGCGTTGAAGATCTCCCAACCTACGAGCAGTACTTC. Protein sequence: CSVEDLPTYEQYF.

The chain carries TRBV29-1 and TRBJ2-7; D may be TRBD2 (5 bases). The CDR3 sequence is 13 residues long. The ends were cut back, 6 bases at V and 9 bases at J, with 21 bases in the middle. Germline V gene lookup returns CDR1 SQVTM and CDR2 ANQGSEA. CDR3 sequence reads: CSVRRTTSGGQYF. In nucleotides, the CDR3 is TGCAGCGTCCGCCGAACAACTAGTGGAGGGCAGTACTTC.

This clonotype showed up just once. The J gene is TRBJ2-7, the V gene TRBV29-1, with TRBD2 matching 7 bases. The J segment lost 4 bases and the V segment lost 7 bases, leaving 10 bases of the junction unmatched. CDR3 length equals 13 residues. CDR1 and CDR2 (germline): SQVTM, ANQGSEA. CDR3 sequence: CSASAGEEYEQYF. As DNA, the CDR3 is TGCAGCGCCTCGGCGGGAGAAGAGTACGAGCAGTACTTC.

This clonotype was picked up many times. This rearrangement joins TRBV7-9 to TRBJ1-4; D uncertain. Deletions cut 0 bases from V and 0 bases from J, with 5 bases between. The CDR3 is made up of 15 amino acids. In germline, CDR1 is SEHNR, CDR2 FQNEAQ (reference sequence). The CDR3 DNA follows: TGTGCCAGCAGCTTAGCGAAGGCAACTAATGAAAAACTGTTTTTT. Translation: CASSLAKATNEKLFF.

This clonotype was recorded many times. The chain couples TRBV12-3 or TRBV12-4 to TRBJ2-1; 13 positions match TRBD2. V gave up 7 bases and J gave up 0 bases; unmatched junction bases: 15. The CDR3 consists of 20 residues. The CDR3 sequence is CASTPVSGLAGPPSYNEQFF. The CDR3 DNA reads TGTGCCAGCACTCCGGTATCGGGACTAGCGGGGCCTCCCTCCTACAATGAGCAGTTCTTC.

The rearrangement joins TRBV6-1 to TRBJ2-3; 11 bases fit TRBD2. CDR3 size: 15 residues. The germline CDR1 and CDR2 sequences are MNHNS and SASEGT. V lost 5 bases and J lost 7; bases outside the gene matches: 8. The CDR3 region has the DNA TGTGCCAGCAGTAAACTAGCGGGAGACAGGTATACGCAGTATTTT. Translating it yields CASSKLAGDRYTQYF.

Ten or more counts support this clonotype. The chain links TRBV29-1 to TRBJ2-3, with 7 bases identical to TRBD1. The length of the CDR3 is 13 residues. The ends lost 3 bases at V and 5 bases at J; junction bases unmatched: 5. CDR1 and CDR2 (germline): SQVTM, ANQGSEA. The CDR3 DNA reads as TGCAGCGTTGACCGGACAGGCGGAGATACGCAGTATTTT. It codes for CSVDRTGGDTQYF.

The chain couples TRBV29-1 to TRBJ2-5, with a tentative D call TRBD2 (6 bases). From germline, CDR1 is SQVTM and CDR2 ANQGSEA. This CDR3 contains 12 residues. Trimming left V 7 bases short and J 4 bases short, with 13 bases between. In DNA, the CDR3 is TGCAGCGCCCGAACCGGGGGAGAGACCCAGTACTTC. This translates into CSARTGGETQYF.

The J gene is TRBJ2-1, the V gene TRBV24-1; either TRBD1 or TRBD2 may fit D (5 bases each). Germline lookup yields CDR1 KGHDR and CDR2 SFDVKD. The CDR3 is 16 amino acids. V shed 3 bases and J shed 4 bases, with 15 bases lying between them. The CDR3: CATSDARDGPYNEQFF. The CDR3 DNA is TGTGCCACCAGTGATGCCCGGGACGGCCCTTACAATGAGCAGTTCTTC.

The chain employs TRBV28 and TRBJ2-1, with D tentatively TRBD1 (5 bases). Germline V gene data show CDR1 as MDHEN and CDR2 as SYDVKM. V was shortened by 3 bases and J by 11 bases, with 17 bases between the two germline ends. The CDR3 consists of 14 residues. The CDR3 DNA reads TGTGCCAGCAGTTTTACAGGCCCACTAAATCAGCAGTTCTTC. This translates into CASSFTGPLNQQFF.

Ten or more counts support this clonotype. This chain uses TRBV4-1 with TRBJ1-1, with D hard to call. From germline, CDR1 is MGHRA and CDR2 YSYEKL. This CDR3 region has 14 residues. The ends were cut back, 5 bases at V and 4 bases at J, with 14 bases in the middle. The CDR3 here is CASSYLIGLTEAFF. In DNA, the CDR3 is TGCGCCAGCAGCTATTTAATTGGGCTCACTGAAGCTTTCTTT.

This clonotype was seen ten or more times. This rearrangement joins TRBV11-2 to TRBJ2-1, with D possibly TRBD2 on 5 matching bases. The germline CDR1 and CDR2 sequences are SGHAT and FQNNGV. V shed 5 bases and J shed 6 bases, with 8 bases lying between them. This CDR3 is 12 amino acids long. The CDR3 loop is CASSHRGNEQFF. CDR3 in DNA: TGTGCCAGCAGCCATCGGGGCAATGAGCAGTTCTTC.

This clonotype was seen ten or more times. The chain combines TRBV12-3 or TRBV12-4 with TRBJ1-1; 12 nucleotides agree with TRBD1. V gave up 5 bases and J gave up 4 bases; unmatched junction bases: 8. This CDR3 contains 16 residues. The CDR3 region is CASSPTGTGGLTEAFF. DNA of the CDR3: TGTGCCAGCAGTCCGACCGGGACAGGGGGCCTCACTGAAGCTTTCTTT.

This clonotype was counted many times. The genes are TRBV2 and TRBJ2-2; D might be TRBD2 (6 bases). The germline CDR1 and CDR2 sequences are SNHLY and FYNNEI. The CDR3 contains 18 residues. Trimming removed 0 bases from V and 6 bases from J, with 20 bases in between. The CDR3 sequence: CASSEAGLGGPGAGELFF. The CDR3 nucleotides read TGTGCCAGCAGTGAAGCGGGCCTTGGAGGGCCGGGGGCCGGGGAGCTGTTTTTT.

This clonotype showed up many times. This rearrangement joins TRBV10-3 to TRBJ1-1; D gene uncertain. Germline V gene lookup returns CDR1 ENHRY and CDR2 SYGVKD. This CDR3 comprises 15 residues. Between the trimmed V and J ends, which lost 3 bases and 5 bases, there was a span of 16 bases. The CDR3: CAISDRSKGGTEAFF. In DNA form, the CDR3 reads TGTGCCATCAGTGACCGATCAAAGGGAGGGACTGAAGCTTTCTTT.